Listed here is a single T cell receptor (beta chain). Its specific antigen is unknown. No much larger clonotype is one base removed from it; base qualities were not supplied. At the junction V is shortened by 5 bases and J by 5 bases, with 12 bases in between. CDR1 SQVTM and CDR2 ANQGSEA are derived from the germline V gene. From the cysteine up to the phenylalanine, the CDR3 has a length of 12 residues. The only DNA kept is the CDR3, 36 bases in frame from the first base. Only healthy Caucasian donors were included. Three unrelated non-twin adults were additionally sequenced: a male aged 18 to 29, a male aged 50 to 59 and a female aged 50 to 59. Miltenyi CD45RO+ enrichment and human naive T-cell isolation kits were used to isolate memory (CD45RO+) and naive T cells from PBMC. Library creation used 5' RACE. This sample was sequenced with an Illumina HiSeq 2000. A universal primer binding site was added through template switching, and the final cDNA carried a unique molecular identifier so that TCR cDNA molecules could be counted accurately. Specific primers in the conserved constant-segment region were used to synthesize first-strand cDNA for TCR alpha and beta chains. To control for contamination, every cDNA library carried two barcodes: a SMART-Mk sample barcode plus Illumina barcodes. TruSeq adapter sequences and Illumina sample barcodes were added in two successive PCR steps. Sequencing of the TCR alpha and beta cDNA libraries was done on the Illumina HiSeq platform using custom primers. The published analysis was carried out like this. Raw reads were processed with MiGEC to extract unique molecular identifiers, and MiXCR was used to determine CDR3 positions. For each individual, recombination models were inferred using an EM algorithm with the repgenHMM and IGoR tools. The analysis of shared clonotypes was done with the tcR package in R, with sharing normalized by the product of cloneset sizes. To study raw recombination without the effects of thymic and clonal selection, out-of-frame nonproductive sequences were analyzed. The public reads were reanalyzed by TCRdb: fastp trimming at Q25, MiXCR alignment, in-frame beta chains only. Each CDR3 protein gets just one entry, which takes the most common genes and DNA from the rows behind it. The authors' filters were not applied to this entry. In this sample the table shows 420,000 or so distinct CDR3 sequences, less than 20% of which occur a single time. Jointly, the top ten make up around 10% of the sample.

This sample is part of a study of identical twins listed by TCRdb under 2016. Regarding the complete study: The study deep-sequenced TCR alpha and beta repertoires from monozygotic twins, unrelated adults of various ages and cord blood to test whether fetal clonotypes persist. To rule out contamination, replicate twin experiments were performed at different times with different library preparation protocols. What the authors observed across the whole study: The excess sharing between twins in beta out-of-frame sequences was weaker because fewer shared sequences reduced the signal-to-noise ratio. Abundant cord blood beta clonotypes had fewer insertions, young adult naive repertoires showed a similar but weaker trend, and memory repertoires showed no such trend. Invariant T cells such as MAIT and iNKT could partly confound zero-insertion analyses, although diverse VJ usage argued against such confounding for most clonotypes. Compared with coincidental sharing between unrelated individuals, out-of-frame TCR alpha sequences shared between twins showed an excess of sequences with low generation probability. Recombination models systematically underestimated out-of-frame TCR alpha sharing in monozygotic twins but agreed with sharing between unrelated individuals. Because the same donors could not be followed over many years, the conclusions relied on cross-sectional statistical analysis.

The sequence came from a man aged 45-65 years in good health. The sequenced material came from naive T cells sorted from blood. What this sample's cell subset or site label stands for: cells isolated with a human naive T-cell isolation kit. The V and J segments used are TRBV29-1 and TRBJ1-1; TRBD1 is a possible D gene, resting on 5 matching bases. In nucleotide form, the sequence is TGCAGCGTTTCGGGACGTTGGACTGAAGCTTTCTTT. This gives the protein CSVSGRWTEAFF.